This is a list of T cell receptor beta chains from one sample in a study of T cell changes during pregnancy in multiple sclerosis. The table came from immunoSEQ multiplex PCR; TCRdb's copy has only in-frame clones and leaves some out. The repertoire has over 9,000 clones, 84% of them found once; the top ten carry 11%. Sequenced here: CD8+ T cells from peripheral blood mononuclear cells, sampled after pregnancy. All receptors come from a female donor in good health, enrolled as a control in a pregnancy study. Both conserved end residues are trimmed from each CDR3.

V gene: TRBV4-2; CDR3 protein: ASSQDPAGAEAYNEKLF
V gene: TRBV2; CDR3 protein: ATLPPPTGVEGYT
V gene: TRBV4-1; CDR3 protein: ASSPSRTDHYGYT
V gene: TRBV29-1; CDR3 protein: SAFLTGGNYGYT
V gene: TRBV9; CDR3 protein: ASSADRGSSYNEQF
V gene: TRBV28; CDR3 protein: ASSLDRGGNTIY
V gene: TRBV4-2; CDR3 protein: ASSPRKLAGGGSYNEQF
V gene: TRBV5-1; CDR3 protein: ASSSGTGLYEQY
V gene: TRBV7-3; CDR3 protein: ASSLSPTGLGYT
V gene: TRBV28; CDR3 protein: ASSHNGAGLHQPQH
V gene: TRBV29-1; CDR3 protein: SATKDRDRY
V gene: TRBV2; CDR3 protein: ASRETGDSYNEQF
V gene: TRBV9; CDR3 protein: ASSVERETSGVQETQY
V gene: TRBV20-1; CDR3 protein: SVSTRGYT
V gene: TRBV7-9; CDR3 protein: ASSPRGTLSYEQY
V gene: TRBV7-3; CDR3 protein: ASSVAGTSHEQF
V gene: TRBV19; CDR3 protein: ASSMSDRGQVETQY
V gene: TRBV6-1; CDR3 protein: ASTQGAYQPQH
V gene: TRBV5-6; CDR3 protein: ASSFGTGNTEAF
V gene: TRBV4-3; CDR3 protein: ASSQEGLLNTEAF
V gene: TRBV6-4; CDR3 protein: ASTGTKTGCGSYEQY
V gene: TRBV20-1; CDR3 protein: SASTYNEQF
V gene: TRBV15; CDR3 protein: ATSRDTTGTPQETQY
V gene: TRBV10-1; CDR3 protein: ASGGLAGVLEHEQF
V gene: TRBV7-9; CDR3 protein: ASSFAREVGYIQY
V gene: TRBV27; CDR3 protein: ASSPLAGGRGTQY
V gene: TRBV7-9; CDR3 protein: ASSSPGGAGNTIY
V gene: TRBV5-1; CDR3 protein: ASSLEGQGSDTQY
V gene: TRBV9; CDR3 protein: ASSPRLAGGYNEQF
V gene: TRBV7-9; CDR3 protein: ASSLHRGSGSPLH
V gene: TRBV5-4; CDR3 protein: ASSNPWGGGSYNEQF
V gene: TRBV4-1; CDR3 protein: ASSQDHLNQF
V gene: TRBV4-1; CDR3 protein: ASSQVASYEQY
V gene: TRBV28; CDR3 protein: ASSRGQGYTGELF
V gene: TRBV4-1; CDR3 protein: ASSQGGTEETQY
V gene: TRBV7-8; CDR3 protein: ASSSMVAGHNEQF
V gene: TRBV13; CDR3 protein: ASSLMDRGHAGELF
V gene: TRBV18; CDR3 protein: ASSPQGALAGSTEAF
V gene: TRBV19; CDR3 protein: ASRDRVWRGDYGYT
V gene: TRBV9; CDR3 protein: ASRASGGSDTQY
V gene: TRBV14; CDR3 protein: ASSQQGVYGYT
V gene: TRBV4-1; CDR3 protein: ASSQDRVVTGSNQPQH
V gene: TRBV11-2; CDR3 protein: ASSSPGYYGYT
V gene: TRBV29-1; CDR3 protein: SVEPRNLAGLRRVPEQF
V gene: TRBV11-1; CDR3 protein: ASSFSGQVRGAYEQY
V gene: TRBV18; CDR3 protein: ASSPPGGLSYNEQF
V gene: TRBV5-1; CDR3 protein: ASSLGWVGTDTQY
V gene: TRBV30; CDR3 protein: AYTYFQRQETQY
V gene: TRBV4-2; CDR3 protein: ASSLRTGPQETQY
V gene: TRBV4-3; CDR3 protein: ASSTRKQGAVYEKLF
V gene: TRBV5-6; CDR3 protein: ASSPSNYGYT
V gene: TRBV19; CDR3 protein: ASSIVGGNYEQY